This TCR beta chain was sequenced for a study of OX40 agonist ivuxolimab in advanced cancers. On cycle 4 day 1 and cycle 7 day 1, as well as at baseline, blood was sampled. The repertoire was sequenced with immunoSEQ multiplex PCR; TCRdb's copy has only in-frame clones and lacks some. The profile shows around 68,000 clones, roughly 89% of them singletons. The CDR3 has 14 amino acids. V was clipped by 6 bases and J by 5 bases; unmatched bases: 9. Germline assignment: CDR1 LNHDA and CDR2 SQIVND (reference sequence). V is TRBV19 and J is TRBJ1-2; 7 bases line up with TRBD1. The clonotype comes from an adult with an advanced solid tumor such as melanoma, head and neck, liver or kidney cancer. The source was CD4+ or CD8+ T cells sorted from blood, collected in a trial of the OX40 agonist ivuxolimab. The CDR3 sequence is CASRNRDSLYGYTF. CDR3 nucleotides: TGTGCCAGTAGAAACCGGGACAGCTTATATGGCTACACCTTC.